This T cell receptor beta chain was documented in a study of blood T cell repertoires in COVID-19. TCRdb's table, derived via immunoSEQ multiplex PCR, lists solely in-frame clones and lacks some. The sample carries fewer than 300,000 clones, over 75% recorded once. V was clipped by 1 base and J by 6 bases; unmatched bases: 10. The CDR3 contains 17 residues. The V gene's germline CDR1 is SGHTS and CDR2 YDEGEE. The J gene is TRBJ2-3, the V gene TRBV5-8; 11 nucleotides agree with TRBD2. Source material: peripheral blood. This TCR derives from a human donor in a cohort sampled during active COVID-19. Written as DNA, the CDR3 is TGTGCCAGCAGCTTGCCCCATACTAGCGGGAGTTGGGATACGCAGTATTTT. Translating gives CASSLPHTSGSWDTQYF.